The sequence of this T cell receptor (beta chain) was determined in a study of blood T cell repertoires in COVID-19. The wider study: Collection of acute and convalescent COVID-19 samples took place in the United States, Italy and Spain.

The data were produced by immunoSEQ multiplex PCR, yet TCRdb's version contains in-frame clones alone and is incomplete. Among 320,000 or so clones, over 75% were seen once, and the ten largest hold less than 6.5%. Cohort allocation depended upon clinical history that participants reported. Resolution of symptoms, clearance, or two negative PCRs was present in recovered Cohort 3 donors. J gave up 1 base and V 5 bases, and 9 bases lay outside the gene matches. Germline V CDR1 and CDR2: MDHEN, SYDVKM. This CDR3 is built from 16 residues. The chain links TRBV28 to TRBJ2-5; 8 positions match TRBD1. Sequencing was carried out using PBMCs or T cells enriched from blood (not recorded which). The origin of this receptor is a man younger than 40 who had recovered from COVID-19. CDR3 region: CASSPRGTGSQETQYF. The CDR3 DNA reads as TGTGCCAGCAGTCCAAGGGGGACAGGCTCCCAAGAGACCCAGTACTTC.